This TCR beta chain was retrieved from a study of blood T cell repertoires in COVID-19. About the study: Spain, Italy and the United States supplied samples that represented acute and convalescent COVID-19. T cells, B-cell-depleted T cells, or PBMCs provided the cDNA or gDNA that served as material.

V dropped 6 bases and J dropped 12; count of bases not matched to a gene: 9. The germline V gene has CDR1 SGDLS and CDR2 YYNGEE. The CDR3 has 13 amino acids. Under the authors' procedure: For nucleated cells, counts were estimated from reference gene primer amplification. Measured with immunoSEQ multiplex PCR; TCRdb has only the in-frame clones, and not every one. D and trimming were read from the DNA, whereas the V and J calls and clone size are those reported in that table. The table records some 120,000 clones, 80% of them present only once. The clonotype was recovered from a man in his sixties or seventies with acute or convalescent COVID-19. V gene TRBV9 combines with J gene TRBJ1-6; 7 bases match TRBD1. The sample was peripheral blood. The CDR3 coding sequence is TGTGCCAGCACGCCGGGACAGAGAGGACCCCTCCACTTT. Protein product: CASTPGQRGPLHF.